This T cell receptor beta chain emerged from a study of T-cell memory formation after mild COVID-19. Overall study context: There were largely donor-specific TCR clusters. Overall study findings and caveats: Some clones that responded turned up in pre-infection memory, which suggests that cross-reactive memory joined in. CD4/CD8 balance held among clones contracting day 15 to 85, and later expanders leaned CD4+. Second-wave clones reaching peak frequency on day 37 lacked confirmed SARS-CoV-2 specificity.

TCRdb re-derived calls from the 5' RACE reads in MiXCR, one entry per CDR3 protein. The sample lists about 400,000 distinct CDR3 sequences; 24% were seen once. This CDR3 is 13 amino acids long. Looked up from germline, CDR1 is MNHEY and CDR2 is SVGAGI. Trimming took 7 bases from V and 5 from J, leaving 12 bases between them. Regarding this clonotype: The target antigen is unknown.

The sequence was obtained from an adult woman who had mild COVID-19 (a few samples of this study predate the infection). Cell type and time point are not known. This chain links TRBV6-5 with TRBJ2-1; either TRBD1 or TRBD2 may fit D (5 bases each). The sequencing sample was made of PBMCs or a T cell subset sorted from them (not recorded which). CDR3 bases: TGTGCCAGCATCGGCCAGGGAGACAATGAGCAGTTCTTC. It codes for CASIGQGDNEQFF.